This entry concerns a single TCR beta chain. The RNA input was about 0.5 to 1 ug, and it was reverse transcribed with random hexamers. TCRdb reanalysed the immunoSEQ multiplex PCR reads using MiXCR and keeps one entry per CDR3 protein. The sample has about 150,000 distinct CDR3 sequences; just under 95% are singletons. This CDR3 spans 14 amino acids. Trimming stripped 8 bases from V and 1 base from J, with 11 bases between. Germline CDR1 is SGHAT and CDR2 is FQDESV (reference sequence). This sample stems from a study of CD8 T cells in Susac syndrome. The chain joins TRBV11-1 to TRBJ2-2; D is ambiguous. The sample was CD8+ T cells from PBMCs. The source of this sequence is a human donor with multiple sclerosis. In nucleotides, the CDR3 is TGTGCCAGCGGATTTGCCAGGAACACCGGGGAGCTGTTTTTT. This encodes CASGFARNTGELFF.